This is a list of T cell receptor beta chains from one sample in a study of T and B cells in COVID-19 patients. TCRdb independently ran MiXCR on the multiplex PCR reads; one entry per CDR3 protein. The profile shows roughly 1,500 distinct CDR3 sequences, 20% to 30% of them singletons. Sample: blood. The source of these receptors is a human donor with active COVID-19. CDR3s include the opening cysteine and the closing phenylalanine or tryptophan. The D gene is left open where the match is weak. Size is omitted from some rows. Given values are once, few, many or a class for expanded clones.

d_call j_call v_call clone_size cdr3_aa cdr3_nt
NA TRBJ1-2 TRBV19 medium-sized CASSMAGRGEGEYGYTF TGTGCCAGTAGTATGGCTGGACGGGGGGAAGGGGAATATGGCTACACCTTC
TRBD2 TRBJ2-2 TRBV6-1 NA CATSVSSGGANTGELFF TGTGCCACCAGTGTATCTAGCGGGGGGGCGAACACCGGGGAGCTGTTTTTT
TRBD1 TRBJ2-4 TRBV29-1 large CSVDQAGGNIQYF TGCAGCGTTGACCAAGCAGGGGGAAACATTCAGTACTTC
NA TRBJ2-3 TRBV10-3 NA CAASASTDTQYF TGTGCCGCTTCTGCCAGCACAGATACGCAGTATTTT
TRBD1 TRBJ2-7 TRBV20-1 few CSARSLAGTGINEQYF TGCAGTGCTAGATCCCTTGCCGGGACAGGGATCAACGAGCAGTACTTC
NA TRBJ2-7 TRBV6-1 medium-sized CASSEAWGLSPYEQYF TGTGCCAGCAGTGAAGCGTGGGGACTCTCACCCTACGAGCAGTACTTC
NA TRBJ1-2 TRBV5-1 few CASSMNRADYGYTF TGCGCCAGCAGCATGAACAGGGCTGATTATGGCTACACCTTC
TRBD2 TRBJ2-1 TRBV19 large CASSMPLAANNEQFF TGTGCCAGTAGTATGCCTCTAGCGGCTAACAATGAGCAGTTCTTC
TRBD1 TRBJ2-3 TRBV27 medium-sized CASSPGWGQGTDTQYF TGTGCCAGCAGCCCGGGGTGGGGACAGGGCACAGATACGCAGTATTTT
TRBD1 TRBJ1-1 TRBV19 medium-sized CASSATGTGGTEAFF TGTGCCAGTAGTGCAACCGGGACAGGGGGCACTGAAGCTTTCTTT
NA TRBJ1-2 TRBV27 medium-sized CASRRTGVEYGYTF TGTGCCAGCAGACGCACGGGGGTCGAATATGGCTACACCTTC
TRBD2 TRBJ2-7 TRBV5-4 NA CASTSGTSAISYEQYF TGTGCCAGCACCTCCGGGACTAGCGCTATCTCCTACGAGCAGTACTTC
NA TRBJ2-1 TRBV21-1 NA CAMRLAGASYNEQFF TGTGCCATGCGACTAGCGGGGGCGTCCTACAATGAGCAGTTCTTC
TRBD2 TRBJ2-7 TRBV12-3/TRBV12-4 few CASSGLAGPYEQYF TGTGCCAGCAGTGGACTAGCGGGTCCGTACGAGCAGTACTTC
NA TRBJ1-2 TRBV6-5 few CASSDYGAGYGYTF TGTGCCAGCAGTGACTATGGGGCCGGCTATGGCTACACCTTC
TRBD1 TRBJ2-2 TRBV5-1 NA CASGLDRGDGELFF TGCGCCAGCGGACTGGACAGGGGGGACGGTGAGCTGTTTTTT
TRBD1 TRBJ2-7 TRBV15 large CATSSGDRAYEQYF TGTGCCACCAGCAGTGGAGACAGGGCGTACGAGCAGTACTTC
TRBD1 TRBJ1-2 TRBV19 medium-sized CASRGYSGGKFYGYTF TGTGCCAGTAGGGGGTATTCAGGGGGCAAATTCTATGGCTACACCTTC
TRBD1 TRBJ1-5 TRBV7-9 NA CASSSDRGPGQPQHF TGTGCCAGCAGTTCAGACAGGGGGCCTGGGCAGCCCCAGCATTTT
NA TRBJ1-5 TRBV6-2/TRBV6-3 NA CASSYGRFVTQHF TGTGCCAGCAGTTACGGCCGGTTTGTGACCCAGCATTTT
TRBD1 TRBJ1-2 TRBV29-1 large CSVEGRGVFGYTF TGCAGCGTTGAGGGCAGGGGGGTATTTGGCTACACCTTC
NA TRBJ2-7 TRBV7-9 few CASSSSFNYEQYF TGTGCCAGCAGCTCCTCGTTTAACTACGAGCAGTACTTC
TRBD1 TRBJ2-7 TRBV6-1 medium-sized CASNVDRGTGEQYF TGTGCCAGCAACGTCGACAGGGGGACGGGTGAGCAGTACTTC
NA TRBJ2-6 TRBV2 NA CASSGDSSGANVLTF TGTGCCAGCAGTGGTGACAGCTCTGGGGCCAACGTCCTGACTTTC
NA TRBJ2-2 TRBV18 medium-sized CASSPKRRNANTGELFF TGTGCCAGCTCACCAAAAAGACGGAATGCGAACACCGGGGAGCTGTTTTTT
TRBD2 TRBJ2-5 TRBV19 large CASSSLTSGSLETQYF TGTGCCAGTAGCTCCTTGACTAGCGGGAGTTTGGAGACCCAGTACTTC
TRBD2 TRBJ2-7 TRBV19 medium-sized CASSLLAGTTYEQYF TGTGCCAGTAGTTTACTAGCGGGAACAACCTACGAGCAGTACTTC
TRBD2 TRBJ2-7 TRBV5-6 medium-sized CASSGLNGRTYEQYF TGTGCCAGCAGCGGTCTGAACGGGAGGACCTACGAGCAGTACTTC
NA TRBJ2-3 TRBV6-2/TRBV6-3 medium-sized CASSGQTTDTQYF TGTGCCAGCAGTGGACAGACCACAGATACGCAGTATTTT
NA TRBJ2-2 TRBV14 medium-sized CASSEVRVVGELFF TGTGCCAGCAGCGAGGTTAGGGTGGTCGGGGAGCTGTTTTTT
TRBD1 TRBJ1-6 TRBV6-5 medium-sized CASSRRDSYNSPLHF TGTGCCAGCAGCCGCCGGGACAGCTATAATTCACCCCTCCACTTT
TRBD1 TRBJ1-1 TRBV18 few CASSPVHGQGHSAFF TGTGCCAGCTCACCAGTTCACGGACAGGGGCATTCGGCTTTCTTT
TRBD2 TRBJ2-3 TRBV6-5 once CASSEGASGGATDTQYF TGTGCCAGCAGTGAAGGGGCTAGCGGGGGGGCAACAGATACGCAGTATTTT
NA TRBJ1-3 TRBV18 medium-sized CASSPNPRTLSGNTIYF TGTGCCAGCTCACCCAACCCACGGACTCTATCTGGAAACACCATATATTTT
NA TRBJ1-3 TRBV13 medium-sized CASSPMSSGNTIYF TGTGCCAGCAGCCCCATGAGCTCTGGAAACACCATATATTTT
TRBD2 TRBJ2-1 TRBV7-2 few CASNVPGGGDNEQFF TGTGCCAGCAACGTCCCGGGAGGAGGGGATAATGAGCAGTTCTTC
NA TRBJ2-3 TRBV6-1 medium-sized CASTGPRGDTQYF TGTGCCAGCACCGGGCCTAGGGGGGATACGCAGTATTTT
TRBD1 TRBJ2-3 TRBV4-2 few CASSPQQGWTDTQYF TGTGCCAGCAGTCCACAACAGGGGTGGACAGATACGCAGTATTTT
NA TRBJ2-5 TRBV7-6 medium-sized CASSLTSETQYF TGTGCCAGCAGCCTAACGTCGGAGACCCAGTACTTC
TRBD2 TRBJ2-7 TRBV27 medium-sized CASSFATSGPYEQYF TGTGCCAGCAGTTTTGCGACTAGCGGCCCCTACGAGCAGTACTTC
NA TRBJ2-3 TRBV20-1 once CSASSGPYGTDTQYF TGCAGTGCTTCTTCGGGGCCCTATGGGACAGATACGCAGTATTTT
NA TRBJ2-5 TRBV20-1 NA CSASAGARETQYF TGCAGTGCTAGTGCAGGGGCGCGGGAGACCCAGTACTTC
TRBD1 TRBJ1-1 TRBV19 medium-sized CASSQGARTEAFF TGTGCCAGTAGTCAGGGGGCACGCACTGAAGCTTTCTTT
TRBD2 TRBJ2-5 TRBV19 NA CASTPTSGSLETQYF TGTGCCAGTACCCCGACTAGCGGGAGTTTGGAGACCCAGTACTTC
TRBD2 TRBJ2-1 TRBV29-1 medium-sized CSVEGGGGGGQFF TGCAGCGTTGAAGGGGGGGGGGGTGGGGGGCAGTTCTTC
NA TRBJ1-1 TRBV6-1 medium-sized CASRRESRDTTEAFF TGTGCCAGCAGACGTGAATCCCGGGACACCACTGAAGCTTTCTTT